Following are 20 T cell receptor beta chains from one sample sequenced in a study of patients and donors after allogeneic stem cell transplantation. TCRdb passed the RT-PCR reads through MiXCR, listing each CDR3 protein once. The sample carries some 87,000 distinct CDR3 sequences, 48% recorded once. Sequenced material: blood, either unsorted or a sorted T cell fraction (not recorded which). The receptors come from a human donor who was either an allogeneic HSCT recipient or a stem cell or donor lymphocyte infusion donor (not recorded which). It is not recorded whose cells these are; they may come from a transplant donor.

The gene calls are TRBV7-6 and TRBJ2-3; 11 bases match TRBD2. The CDR3 has 15 amino acids. With V trimmed by 5 bases and J by 6 bases, 7 bases remained unmatched. The germline CDR1 and CDR2 sequences are SGHVS and FNYEAQ. The CDR3 sequence is CASSGTSGTRDTQYF. For the CDR3, the DNA is TGTGCCAGCAGCGGGACTAGCGGTACAAGGGATACGCAGTATTTT.

The V call is TRBV6-6, the J call TRBJ2-5; the match to TRBD2 covers 13 bases. The V gene end was trimmed by 7 bases and the J gene end by 3 bases; junction bases not matched to a gene: 14. The germline V gene encodes CDR1 MNHNY and CDR2 SVGAGI (reference sequence). This CDR3 contains 18 residues. Here the CDR3 reads CASTQLAGGSGAEETQYF. The CDR3 DNA follows: TGTGCCAGCACCCAACTAGCGGGAGGGTCGGGAGCCGAAGAGACCCAGTACTTC.

The chain has TRBV27 and TRBJ2-7; tentatively, D is TRBD1 or TRBD2 (5 bases each). The germline V and J ends were trimmed by 5 bases and 2 bases, with 13 bases remaining between them. Germline-derived CDR1 and CDR2 are MNHEY and SMNVEV (reference sequence). This CDR3 has 14 amino acids. The CDR3 sequence is CASSPSGHTYEQYF. In DNA form, the CDR3 reads TGTGCCAGCAGTCCGTCGGGGCATACCTACGAGCAGTACTTC.

V is TRBV9 and J is TRBJ1-4; TRBD1 matches 8 bases. This CDR3 has 13 residues. Trimming removed 4 bases from V and 7 bases from J; junction bases left unmatched: 3. From germline, CDR1 is SGDLS and CDR2 YYNGEE. CDR3 protein: CASSQTGVEKLFF. The CDR3 nucleotides read TGTGCCAGCAGCCAGACAGGGGTTGAAAAACTGTTTTTT. Drawing the rest from reference TRBV9 and TRBJ1-4, the complete variable domain is DSGVTQTPKHLITATGQRVTLRCSPRSGDLSVYWYQQSLDQGLQFLIQYYNGEERAKGNILERFSAQQFPDLHSELNLSSLELGDSALYFCASSQTGVEKLFFGSGTQLSVL.

This clonotype was seen more than once but under ten times. CDR3 amino acids: CASSLLVRGGNQPQHF. CDR3 coding DNA: TGTGCCAGCAGCTTATTGGTCAGGGGAGGCAATCAGCCCCAGCATTTT. The chain recombines TRBV5-6 with TRBJ1-5, with a possible D match to TRBD1 (6 bases). CDR3 length equals 16 residues. CDR1 and CDR2 from the germline V gene are SGHDT and YYEEEE. Trimming removed 2 bases from V and 2 bases from J, with 14 bases in between.

The chain combines TRBV27 with TRBJ1-1; a possible D gene is TRBD1 (5 bases). The CDR3 runs 13 residues. Trimming cost V 4 bases and J 11 bases, with 17 bases left between them. The germline V gene has CDR1 MNHEY and CDR2 SMNVEV (reference sequence). This CDR3 reads CASSYRRYSLAFF. The CDR3 DNA follows: TGTGCCAGCAGTTACAGGAGGTACTCTTTGGCTTTCTTT.

CDR3 DNA sequence: TGCAGTGCTAGTGGACAGGGAGGGTTAGGCGGCACAGATACGCAGTATTTT. It codes for CSASGQGGLGGTDTQYF. The J gene is TRBJ2-3, the V gene TRBV20-1; D is perhaps TRBD1 (8 bases). CDR1 and CDR2 (germline): DFQATT, SNEGSKA (reference sequence). CDR3 size: 17 residues. The germline V and J ends were trimmed by 3 bases and 1 base, with 20 bases remaining between them.

V is TRBV12-3 or TRBV12-4 and J is TRBJ1-1; tentatively, D is TRBD1 (5 bases). This CDR3 contains 14 residues. V was cut by 8 bases and J by 1 base, with 14 bases left in between. CDR3 protein: CASRGMQGNTEAFF. The CDR3 coding sequence is TGTGCCAGCCGAGGCATGCAGGGGAACACTGAAGCTTTCTTT.

This chain uses TRBV20-1 with TRBJ2-5, with TRBD2 as a possible D gene (5 bases). Trimming took 5 bases from V and 4 from J, leaving 14 bases between them. The CDR3 contains 13 residues. Per the germline V gene, CDR1 is DFQATT and CDR2 is SNEGSKA (reference sequence). DNA of the CDR3: TGCAGTGCTCCCGGGAATTTGGGAGAGACCCAGTACTTC. It codes for CSAPGNLGETQYF.

This clonotype has just a few counts. The rearrangement links TRBV6-1 to TRBJ1-4; D uncertain. From germline, CDR1 is MNHNS and CDR2 SASEGT. Between the trimmed V and J ends, which lost 8 bases and 3 bases, there was a span of 10 bases. The CDR3 length is 13 residues. For the CDR3, the DNA is TGTGCCAGCGGATACGGCGCTAATGAAAAACTGTTTTTT. It is translated as CASGYGANEKLFF.

This clonotype was counted a few times. CDR3 sequence (DNA): TGTGCCATAGCAGAGGGACGCGGATACACTGAAGCTTTCTTT. Amino acid sequence: CAIAEGRGYTEAFF. The chain is built from TRBV10-3 and TRBJ1-1, with D perhaps TRBD1 (5 bases). This CDR3 spans 14 amino acids. Trimming took off 9 bases at V and 3 bases at J, with 17 bases between the two ends. Looked up from germline, CDR1 is ENHRY and CDR2 is SYGVKD.

This clonotype was observed a handful of times. V usage is TRBV4-1 and J usage is TRBJ1-1; D not certain. Trimming pared 2 bases from V and 0 bases from J, leaving 7 bases between. The germline V gene encodes CDR1 MGHRA and CDR2 YSYEKL. The CDR3 totals 14 residues. The CDR3: CASSQIPVNTEAFF. The CDR3, as DNA: TGCGCCAGCAGCCAAATCCCAGTGAACACTGAAGCTTTCTTT.

This clonotype was seen a few times. The genes are TRBV30 and TRBJ1-2; D unclear. V shed 3 bases and J shed 8 bases, with 10 bases lying between them. The CDR3 is 11 amino acids. Per the germline V gene, CDR1 is GTSNPN and CDR2 is SVGIG (reference sequence). The CDR3 region is CAWSRRGGYTF. DNA for the CDR3: TGTGCCTGGAGCCGGAGAGGAGGCTACACCTTC.

The count of this clonotype is one. V gene TRBV12-3 or TRBV12-4 combines with J gene TRBJ2-1; 8 bases align to TRBD2. The CDR3 is 16 amino acids. Germline trimming cut 4 bases from V and 8 bases from J; bases unmatched to any gene: 13. CDR3 coding DNA: TGTGCCAGCAGTTCCGCCCAAGCGGGAGAGAGTCATGAGCAGTTCTTC. Translated, it gives CASSSAQAGESHEQFF.

The J gene is TRBJ1-2, the V gene TRBV7-2; the D gene is possibly TRBD1 (6 bases). The germline V and J ends were trimmed by 5 bases and 5 bases, with 9 bases remaining between them. The germline V gene has CDR1 SGHTA and CDR2 FQGNSA. There are 12 residues in the CDR3. The CDR3 coding sequence is TGTGCCAGCAGCCCACAGGGATATGGCTACACCTTC. Protein sequence: CASSPQGYGYTF.

The chain uses TRBV28 and TRBJ1-4, with 7 bases identical to TRBD1. The germline CDR1 and CDR2 sequences are MDHEN and SYDVKM. V lost 3 bases and J lost 10; bases outside the gene matches: 11. The CDR3 contains 15 residues. For the CDR3, the DNA is TGTGCCAGCAGTTTCGATACCCTGGCAGGGGGAAAACTGTTTTTT. This sequence encodes CASSFDTLAGGKLFF.

This clonotype was seen a few times. The chain has TRBV5-1 and TRBJ1-1; 10 bases map to TRBD1. In germline, CDR1 is SGHRS, CDR2 YFSETQ. The V gene end was trimmed by 3 bases and the J gene end by 5 bases; junction bases not matched to a gene: 4. The CDR3 runs to 14 residues. The CDR3 protein is CASSSGQGVTEAFF. CDR3 coding DNA: TGCGCCAGCAGCTCAGGACAGGGGGTGACTGAAGCTTTCTTT.

The chain employs TRBV29-1 and TRBJ2-7; tentative D call: TRBD2 (6 bases). V lost 0 bases and J lost 0, with 12 bases in between. The CDR3 extends over 15 amino acids. The germline CDR1 and CDR2 sequences are SQVTM and ANQGSEA. The CDR3 protein is CSVEDFSGSSYEQYF. For the CDR3, the DNA is TGCAGCGTTGAAGATTTTAGCGGCAGCTCCTACGAGCAGTACTTC.

The chain is built from TRBV20-1 and TRBJ2-1; D is tentatively TRBD1 or TRBD2 (5 bases each). Germline V lookup: CDR1 DFQATT, CDR2 SNEGSKA (reference sequence). V was cut by 3 bases and J by 10 bases, with 13 bases left in between. The CDR3 is 12 amino acids. CDR3 DNA: TGCAGTGCTAGTGAGGGGACGCGCGAGCAGTTCTTC. It codes for CSASEGTREQFF.

This chain connects TRBV7-9 to TRBJ1-2; a possible D gene is TRBD1 (6 bases). This CDR3 is 13 amino acids long. Deletions cut 10 bases from V and 4 bases from J, with 16 bases between. Germline V gene lookup returns CDR1 SEHNR and CDR2 FQNEAQ (reference sequence). CDR3: CATSSGTLYGYTF. CDR3 in DNA: TGTGCCACGAGCTCCGGGACACTCTATGGCTACACCTTC.